A selection of T cell receptor beta chains follows, all from one sample in a study of identical twins. TCRdb analysed the 5' RACE reads with MiXCR anew, one entry per CDR3 protein. The sample records roughly 500,000 distinct CDR3 sequences, about 20% being singletons. The data were also submitted as part of a second study, on T cells expressing NK-cell markers.

The sample consisted of CD4+ T cells sorted from blood. The receptors here all came from a woman aged 18-30 years in good health. CDR3s include the opening cysteine and the closing phenylalanine or tryptophan. D genes are given only for firm matches. Only some rows state a clone size, as once, few, many or a class for expanded clones.

clone size: .
V gene: TRBV15
D gene: .
J gene: TRBJ1-1
CDR3 DNA: TGTGCCACCAGCATTAGCCCCCAGAACACTGAAGCTTTCTTT
CDR3 protein: CATSISPQNTEAFF

clone size: few
V gene: TRBV6-1
D gene: .
J gene: TRBJ2-4
CDR3 DNA: TGTGCCAGCTCTTTTCAGGGTTCAAGGGTCGAATACTTC
CDR3 protein: CASSFQGSRVEYF

clone size: .
V gene: TRBV7-8
D gene: .
J gene: TRBJ2-6
CDR3 DNA: TGTGCCAGCAGCTTAATAGTCAGCTCTGGGGCCAACGTCCTGACTTTC
CDR3 protein: CASSLIVSSGANVLTF

clone size: .
V gene: TRBV6-2/TRBV6-3
D gene: .
J gene: TRBJ2-7
CDR3 DNA: TGTGCCAGCAGGAAGCCGGGCTCCTACGAGCAGTACTTC
CDR3 protein: CASRKPGSYEQYF

clone size: .
V gene: TRBV10-1
D gene: .
J gene: TRBJ2-5
CDR3 DNA: TGCGCCAGCAGTGAGTCGACGCTAGCGCGAAAAGAGACCCAGTACTTC
CDR3 protein: CASSESTLARKETQYF

clone size: few
V gene: TRBV15
D gene: TRBD2
J gene: TRBJ2-7
CDR3 DNA: TGTGCCACCAGCAGAGGTAGCGGGAGTGCTTCCGAGCAGTACTTC
CDR3 protein: CATSRGSGSASEQYF

clone size: .
V gene: TRBV9
D gene: TRBD2
J gene: TRBJ2-1
CDR3 DNA: TGTGCCAGCATCCAAGTCCAATCTAGCGGGGACGACAATGAGCAGTTCTTC
CDR3 protein: CASIQVQSSGDDNEQFF

clone size: .
V gene: TRBV20-1
D gene: .
J gene: TRBJ2-7
CDR3 DNA: TGCAGTGCTAGAGATCAGAACAGACGTCCCTACTTC
CDR3 protein: CSARDQNRRPYF

clone size: .
V gene: TRBV29-1
D gene: .
J gene: TRBJ1-1
CDR3 DNA: TGCAGCGCTAACCAGGGGTTCGGCACTGAAGCTTTCTTT
CDR3 protein: CSANQGFGTEAFF

clone size: .
V gene: TRBV11-2
D gene: TRBD2
J gene: TRBJ2-1
CDR3 DNA: TGTGCCAGCAGCCGCAGGGGGACTAGCGGGAGGGCCTACAATGAGCAGTTCTTC
CDR3 protein: CASSRRGTSGRAYNEQFF

clone size: few
V gene: TRBV6-5
D gene: .
J gene: TRBJ2-3
CDR3 DNA: TGTGCCAGCAGTTCTCCGGGGAGAACGCAGTATTTT
CDR3 protein: CASSSPGRTQYF

clone size: few
V gene: TRBV20-1
D gene: .
J gene: TRBJ2-3
CDR3 DNA: TGCAGTTCCCTTGGCGGGGACATAAGTTGGGGCACAGATACGCAGTATTTT
CDR3 protein: CSSLGGDISWGTDTQYF

clone size: .
V gene: TRBV7-2
D gene: .
J gene: TRBJ2-3
CDR3 DNA: TGTGCCAGCAGCTTCCAACTAGGTAGCACAGATACGCAGTATTTT
CDR3 protein: CASSFQLGSTDTQYF

clone size: .
V gene: TRBV10-2
D gene: TRBD2
J gene: TRBJ2-3
CDR3 DNA: TGCGCCAGCAAGGAGGTGGGGCGGGAGACAGATACGCAGTATTTT
CDR3 protein: CASKEVGRETDTQYF

clone size: few
V gene: TRBV6-1
D gene: TRBD1
J gene: TRBJ1-1
CDR3 DNA: TGTGCCAGCACCCAGGGGGACAGGTCCATGAACACTGAAGCTTTCTTT
CDR3 protein: CASTQGDRSMNTEAFF

clone size: .
V gene: TRBV5-1
D gene: .
J gene: TRBJ2-3
CDR3 DNA: TGCGCCAGCAGCTCTCGAGGGGTGGATTTTACGCAGTATTTT
CDR3 protein: CASSSRGVDFTQYF

clone size: .
V gene: TRBV5-6
D gene: TRBD1
J gene: TRBJ1-6
CDR3 DNA: TGTGCCAGCAGCTTGGACAGGGGTAGTTCACCCCTCCACTTT
CDR3 protein: CASSLDRGSSPLHF

clone size: .
V gene: TRBV7-9
D gene: TRBD1
J gene: TRBJ1-4
CDR3 DNA: TGTGCCAGCAGCCTTGGGACAGGGGGCGCGGCTAATGAAAAACTGTTTTTT
CDR3 protein: CASSLGTGGAANEKLFF

clone size: few
V gene: TRBV12-3/TRBV12-4
D gene: .
J gene: TRBJ1-6
CDR3 DNA: TGTGCCAGCAGTTTTTCAGGGGCCAATTCACCCCTCCACTTT
CDR3 protein: CASSFSGANSPLHF

clone size: .
V gene: TRBV10-1
D gene: .
J gene: TRBJ2-1
CDR3 DNA: TGCGCCAGCAGTGAGAGGAATGAGCAGTTCTTC
CDR3 protein: CASSERNEQFF

clone size: .
V gene: TRBV12-3/TRBV12-4
D gene: .
J gene: TRBJ2-1
CDR3 DNA: TGTGCCAGCAGTTTTCGGGGGGCCAATGACAATGAGCAGTTCTTC
CDR3 protein: CASSFRGANDNEQFF

clone size: many
V gene: TRBV25-1
D gene: TRBD1
J gene: TRBJ1-2
CDR3 DNA: TGTGCCAGTAGCGACAGGGGATATGGCTACACCTTC
CDR3 protein: CASSDRGYGYTF

clone size: .
V gene: TRBV5-5
D gene: TRBD2
J gene: TRBJ2-2
CDR3 DNA: TGTGCCAGCAGCCCAAGACTAGCGGGAACCTCTTGGGAGCTGTTTTTT
CDR3 protein: CASSPRLAGTSWELFF

clone size: .
V gene: TRBV20-1
D gene: TRBD1
J gene: TRBJ2-1
CDR3 DNA: TGCAGTGCTTTATACAGGGGGCCGGGGAATGAGCAGTTCTTC
CDR3 protein: CSALYRGPGNEQFF

clone size: few
V gene: TRBV10-2
D gene: TRBD2
J gene: TRBJ2-1
CDR3 DNA: TGCGCCAGCACTGGACTAGCGGGAGTTTCTCATGAGCAGTTCTTC
CDR3 protein: CASTGLAGVSHEQFF

clone size: few
V gene: TRBV20-1
D gene: TRBD2
J gene: TRBJ2-1
CDR3 DNA: TGCAGTGCTAGAGATCCGCTAGCGGGGGGATATGAGCAGTTCTTC
CDR3 protein: CSARDPLAGGYEQFF

clone size: .
V gene: TRBV20-1
D gene: .
J gene: TRBJ1-1
CDR3 DNA: TGCAGTGCTAGGTCCGACCGGGGCCTGAACACTGAAGCTTTCTTT
CDR3 protein: CSARSDRGLNTEAFF

clone size: .
V gene: TRBV5-1
D gene: .
J gene: TRBJ2-1
CDR3 DNA: TGCGCCAGCAGCTCTAAGGGCAGTTGGAATGAGCAGTTCTTC
CDR3 protein: CASSSKGSWNEQFF

clone size: few
V gene: TRBV18
D gene: .
J gene: TRBJ1-5
CDR3 DNA: TGTGCCAGCTCCACAGGGAATCAGCCCCAGCATTTT
CDR3 protein: CASSTGNQPQHF

clone size: .
V gene: TRBV6-9
D gene: TRBD1
J gene: TRBJ2-3
CDR3 DNA: TGTGCCAGCGCCTCCGGGGACAGGGTCACAGATACGCAGTATTTT
CDR3 protein: CASASGDRVTDTQYF

clone size: few
V gene: TRBV7-3
D gene: .
J gene: TRBJ1-1
CDR3 DNA: TGTGCCAGCAGCTTGAGTAAGGACACTGAAGCTTTCTTT
CDR3 protein: CASSLSKDTEAFF

clone size: .
V gene: TRBV9
D gene: .
J gene: TRBJ2-2
CDR3 DNA: TGTGCCAGCAGCGTGACACCGAACACCGGGGAGCTGTTTTTT
CDR3 protein: CASSVTPNTGELFF

clone size: .
V gene: TRBV4-3
D gene: .
J gene: TRBJ2-1
CDR3 DNA: TGCGCCAGCAGCCCCCTGAAAAGGGGTGGAAGCGGCTCCTACAATGAGCAGTTCTTC
CDR3 protein: CASSPLKRGGSGSYNEQFF

clone size: .
V gene: TRBV12-3/TRBV12-4
D gene: TRBD1
J gene: TRBJ1-6
CDR3 DNA: TGTGCCAGCAGCCAGGACAGGGTAAATTCACCCCTCCACTTT
CDR3 protein: CASSQDRVNSPLHF

clone size: .
V gene: TRBV12-5
D gene: .
J gene: TRBJ2-7
CDR3 DNA: TGTGCTAGTGGTCCCGCTTACGAGCAGTACTTC
CDR3 protein: CASGPAYEQYF

clone size: .
V gene: TRBV3-1
D gene: .
J gene: TRBJ2-2
CDR3 DNA: TGTGCCAGCAGCCAAGCCGGCCCTGGCGGGGAGCTGTTTTTT
CDR3 protein: CASSQAGPGGELFF

clone size: .
V gene: TRBV24-1
D gene: .
J gene: TRBJ2-1
CDR3 DNA: TGTGCCACCAGCCATGGGCCAATCAAGACCTACAATGAGCAGTTCTTC
CDR3 protein: CATSHGPIKTYNEQFF

clone size: many
V gene: TRBV5-1
D gene: .
J gene: TRBJ2-1
CDR3 DNA: TGCGCCAGCAGGAGGGGCCTAACGGCGGACAATGAGCAGTTCTTC
CDR3 protein: CASRRGLTADNEQFF

clone size: few
V gene: TRBV4-3
D gene: TRBD2
J gene: TRBJ2-7
CDR3 DNA: TGCGCCAGCAGCCCAGCCGGGACTACCGCTTACGAGCAGTACTTC
CDR3 protein: CASSPAGTTAYEQYF

clone size: .
V gene: TRBV10-3
D gene: TRBD2
J gene: TRBJ2-3
CDR3 DNA: TGTGCCATCAGTGGCCAGGGACTAGCCATGGATACGCAGTATTTT
CDR3 protein: CAISGQGLAMDTQYF

clone size: .
V gene: TRBV7-9
D gene: TRBD2
J gene: TRBJ2-1
CDR3 DNA: TGTGCCAGCAGCCCTCGTGGTTCTAGCGGGGGGTACAATGAGCAGTTCTTC
CDR3 protein: CASSPRGSSGGYNEQFF

clone size: few
V gene: TRBV20-1
D gene: .
J gene: TRBJ2-5
CDR3 DNA: TGCAGTGCTAGAGATTTTAGGACGCAAGAGACCCAGTACTTC
CDR3 protein: CSARDFRTQETQYF